In this sample, the clone carrying this T cell receptor beta chain turned up a few times. What it recognizes is unknown. Amplification used 60 Vbeta primers and 13 Jbeta primers. Per the authors' pipeline: Counted up in a later analysis, unique TCR beta chains came to some 80 million, with about 9.9 million shared. Some clones are missing from TCRdb's copy, which holds only in-frame ones; the method was immunoSEQ multiplex PCR. The V and J calls and clone size are taken from that table; D and trimming were inferred from the DNA. The sample has around 200,000 clones; about 69% are singletons. The source of the sample is a study of cytomegalovirus exposure and HLA in healthy donors. General observations from the study: A previous analysis found most TCR beta V segments productive roughly 90% or roughly 30% of the time. When the data were analyzed later, several of the most significant clusters appeared to be linked to common viral pathogens. Cytomegalovirus association was listed for 150 or so TCR beta chains.

The CDR3 extends over 17 amino acids. Trimming cost V 4 bases and J 5 bases; bases outside gene matches: 11. Germline CDR1 and CDR2: MNHNS and SASEGT. What was sequenced was PBMCs. The chain combines TRBV6-1 with TRBJ2-1, with 10 bases matching TRBD2. The receptor's source is a man younger than 40 in good health and CMV-seropositive. CDR3 bases: TGTGCCAGCAGTGGGCGCCTAGCGGGAGACACCCACAATGAGCAGTTCTTC. Protein: CASSGRLAGDTHNEQFF.